This TCR beta chain was sequenced for a study of shared clonotypes between healthy human individuals. Study-wide background: CD8 memory received one plate per donor, CD8 naive two, CD4 memory three and CD4 naive three.

This was a deep-level run. Method: immunoSEQ multiplex PCR; TCRdb's copy keeps in-frame clones and lacks some. The profile shows over 850,000 clones, 70% to 80% of them singletons. CDR3 length equals 15 residues. Per the germline V gene, CDR1 is ENHRY and CDR2 is SYGVKD. Trimming stripped 4 bases from V and 2 bases from J, with 15 bases between. Study results and caveats: How much donors shared clonotypes was expected to be affected by sequencing depth. The study found lower generation probabilities in non-shared clonotypes than in those shared by all four donors.

Worth noting for this clone: Its antigen remains unknown.

The genes are TRBV10-3 and TRBJ2-7; possibly TRBD1 for D (6 bases). The sequencing input was memory CD4+ T cells from PBMCs. Subset noted: CD45RA-negative fraction. The TCR comes from a man aged 18 to 30 in good health. Some clones in this sample may be carry-over from other donors' samples. As DNA, the CDR3 is TGTGCCATCAGTGGGTTTTCAGGGGTCGCCTACGAGCAGTACTTC. Translated, it gives CAISGFSGVAYEQYF.